This T cell receptor (beta chain) was identified during a study of CD8 T cells in ankylosing spondylitis (dated by TCRdb to about 2017). Regarding the research as a whole: The study profiled T cell receptor beta repertoires in healthy donors and ankylosing spondylitis patients to find disease-linked TCR variants. Peripheral blood samples were taken, and synovial fluid was additionally collected from ankylosing spondylitis patients. In total, the full study cohort was made up of 95 to 110 healthy donors and some 26 ankylosing spondylitis patients. General conclusions and limits of the study: Some TCR beta motif variants had previously been reported in synovial fluid and blood of reactive arthritis patients, which suggested common disease-initiation mechanisms. In peripheral blood, the disease-linked clones were found at relatively low frequencies and had a CD8+ phenotype. Blood from ankylosing spondylitis patients appeared to be characterized by a TCR beta motif composed of about 8 highly homologous amino acid variants. The disease-linked clones were reported as significantly enriched in matched synovial fluid samples from ankylosing spondylitis patients.

This clonotype was counted a few times. Its antigen remains unidentified. No base-level quality is on record; no much larger clone is a single base apart. Sequencing took place on an Illumina HiSeq 2500. Quantitative 5'-RACE with molecular barcodes was the method used to prepare the TCR beta libraries. Under the source paper's analysis protocol: To identify disease-linked TCR variants, a new computational method was used, one built on a probabilistic model of VDJ rearrangement. TCRdb's own reprocessing of the public reads used fastp at Q25 and MiXCR and kept productive beta chains. Under each unique CDR3 protein, matching rows form one entry showing the most common genes and DNA. What appears here as the V and J calls and clone size reflects TCRdb's work, not the paper's. This sample has almost 400,000 distinct CDR3 sequences in its table, and more than 20% of those were observed once. Of the sample, about 16% is held by the ten largest clones.

The germline ends are 15 bases apart after V is trimmed by 3 bases and J by 0 bases. The germline V gene (reference sequence) yields DFQATT for CDR1 and SNEGSKA for CDR2. Including cysteine and phenylalanine, the CDR3 has 16 amino acids. Only the CDR3 DNA is retained, 48 bases long and in frame from the first base. The chain is made from TRBV20-1 and TRBJ2-1; a tentative D call is TRBD2 (6 bases match). Specimen: blood, either unsorted or a sorted T cell fraction (not recorded which). The TCR comes from a male donor with ankylosing spondylitis. This receptor carries the CDR3 CSASGTGAFSYNEQFF. The nucleotide sequence reads TGCAGTGCTAGCGGGACGGGAGCATTCTCCTACAATGAGCAGTTCTTC.